This TCR beta chain came from a study of siplizumab effects on memory and regulatory T cells (dated by TCRdb to the late 2010s). Turning to the overall study: The study looked at the effect of siplizumab, an anti-CD2 antibody, on alloreactive T-cell subsets in allogeneic mixed lymphocyte reactions made from human PBMCs.

The investigation overall reported the following: Siplizumab significantly lowered the cumulative frequency of alloreactive sequences that could be traced to unstimulated CD4+ memory T cells. Sequences below about 10^-5 frequency were poorly captured, so only a minor fraction of alloreactive clones could be mapped to unstimulated subsets. Among mappable alloreactive CD4+ clones, an average Treg-derived fraction of roughly 70% was observed with siplizumab, compared with 26.9% in control reactions. The suppressive function of proliferating Tregs from siplizumab cultures was not functionally confirmed. Compared with memory T cells, unstimulated naive T cells appeared more diverse, and naive cells seemed to make a substantial contribution to the alloresponse. About 75-96% of proliferating CD4+ or CD8+ clones could not be given a naive or memory phenotype.

As regards this clone: Its antigen has not been determined. Base qualities are not provided; no much larger clone lies one nucleotide away.

Receptors were amplified or captured by the immunoSEQ multiplex PCR assay. The deep sequencing platform assayed about 91,000 TCR templates per sample. Genomic DNA extracted from sorted T cells was used for TCRbeta CDR3 sequencing. Turning to the authors' computational methods: Clonal analysis of TCRbeta CDR3 data was done in the R programming language. Unstimulated samples were compared with post-reaction CFSE-low samples to define alloreactive CD4+ and CD8+ clones. Regulatory or non-regulatory origin of alloreactive CD4+ clones was assigned by matching sequences to the sorted unstimulated Treg and non-Treg repertoires. TCRdb stores this immuneACCESS table with in-frame sequences only. Part of the clones is absent; in the studies checked, under half of the shortfall reflects unresolved V genes, and no reason is known for the rest. V and J calls plus clone size are reproduced from that table; the DNA served to infer D and trimming. The sample table holds some 100,000 clones, of which about 94% were seen once. Roughly 1.3% of the sample comes from the top ten.

The CDR3 runs 16 residues from the cysteine to the phenylalanine. The read is trimmed to its CDR3 DNA, 48 bases read in frame from base 1. Sorted unstimulated T cells, along with proliferating T cells recovered from mixed lymphocyte reactions, underwent TCRbeta CDR3 sequencing. Fresh whole blood from about eleven HLA-typed healthy donors served as the source for isolating PBMCs. To map where alloreactive clones came from, CD4+ non-regulatory T cells in the unstimulated state were FACS-sorted. The chain is assembled from TRBV21-1 and TRBJ2-7. TRBV21-1 is flagged as a pseudogene. Sequenced: non-Treg CD4+ T cells sorted from blood. This specimen's cell subset or site label, per the study, means: FACS-sorted unstimulated CD4+ non-regulatory T cells. This receptor was taken from a human donor in good health. This receptor has the CDR3 CASSKVSRGRSYEQYF. The DNA sequence is given as TGTGCCAGCAGCAAAGTTTCGAGGGGCCGTTCCTACGAGCAGTACTTC.